This TCR beta chain was recorded in a study of blood T cell repertoires in COVID-19. For the study at large: COVID-19 samples collected from the United States, Italy and Spain covered acute and convalescent phases.

Per the study methods: Nucleated cell counts were estimated from reference gene primer amplification. Measured with immunoSEQ multiplex PCR; TCRdb has only the in-frame clones, and not every one. V and J calls and clone size are given by that table; D and trimming were obtained from the DNA. The table records approximately 200,000 clones, about 87% of them present only once. This clone occurred a few times. The germline CDR1 and CDR2 sequences are LGHDT and YNNKEL (reference sequence). V shed 5 bases, J shed 5 bases, and the junction held 13 bases outside the gene matches. The CDR3 is made up of 18 amino acids.

This chain links TRBV3-1 (or the pseudogene TRBV3-2) with TRBJ2-2; TRBD2 matches 11 bases. The sequence was obtained from a man between 65 and 85 years old with acute or convalescent COVID-19. The sample consisted of peripheral blood. The CDR3 coding sequence is TGTGCCAGCAGCTCCCACGGGGCTAGCGGGAGGAGAACCGGGGAGCTGTTTTTT. This gives the protein CASSSHGASGRRTGELFF.